A selection of T cell receptor beta chains follows, all from one sample in a study of T cell responses to AZD1222 COVID-19 vaccine. Profiled with immunoSEQ multiplex PCR; TCRdb holds only in-frame clones, not every one. This sample yields over 150,000 clones, of which approximately 92% are seen a single time; over 9.5% belongs to the top ten. Sequencing used peripheral blood, obtained on day 0 of AZD1222 vaccination. Source of these receptors: an adult in good health. Both conserved end residues are part of each CDR3. Each record gives: CDR3 protein, CDR3 DNA, J gene, clone size, D gene, V gene. D genes are given only for firm matches. Expanded clones are given a class, and other clones once, few, many or no size at all.

CDR3: CASSYSLTHPGDTEAFF; DNA: TGTGCCAGCAGTTACTCCCTAACTCATCCGGGGGACACTGAAGCTTTCTTT; J: TRBJ1-1; size: NA; D: NA; V: TRBV6-2/TRBV6-3
CDR3: CASSHSGGAPDTQYF; DNA: TGTGCCAGCAGCCATAGCGGGGGGGCTCCTGATACGCAGTATTTT; J: TRBJ2-3; size: NA; D: TRBD2; V: TRBV11-3
CDR3: CATSRADSEHYEQYF; DNA: TGTGCCACCAGCAGAGCGGATAGCGAACATTACGAGCAGTACTTC; J: TRBJ2-7; size: NA; D: NA; V: TRBV15
CDR3: CAWSVQGRMGYTF; DNA: TGTGCCTGGAGTGTACAGGGCAGAATGGGCTACACCTTC; J: TRBJ1-2; size: NA; D: NA; V: TRBV30
CDR3: CASSLAPQASNQPQHF; DNA: TGTGCCAGCAGCTTAGCTCCCCAAGCAAGCAATCAGCCCCAGCATTTT; J: TRBJ1-5; size: NA; D: NA; V: TRBV5-5
CDR3: CASSPGPLAKNIQYF; DNA: TGTGCCAGCAGCCCCGGGCCACTAGCCAAAAACATTCAGTACTTC; J: TRBJ2-4; size: NA; D: NA; V: TRBV21-1
CDR3: CASSFKTPGDLSGANVLTF; DNA: TGTGCCAGCAGTTTTAAGACTCCAGGGGACCTCTCTGGGGCCAACGTCCTGACTTTC; J: TRBJ2-6; size: NA; D: NA; V: TRBV27
CDR3: CASGSSSGDYEQYF; DNA: TGTGCTAGTGGTTCGTCTAGCGGGGATTACGAGCAGTACTTC; J: TRBJ2-7; size: NA; D: TRBD2; V: TRBV12-5
CDR3: CASSLTAGVGYSPLHF; DNA: TGTGCCAGCAGTTTAACGGCAGGCGTAGGGTATTCACCCCTCCACTTT; J: TRBJ1-6; size: few; D: NA; V: TRBV27
CDR3: CASSQWAGGSRNTEAFF; DNA: TGCGCCAGCAGCCAATGGGCAGGGGGCAGTAGAAACACTGAAGCTTTCTTT; J: TRBJ1-1; size: NA; D: TRBD1; V: TRBV4-1
CDR3: CASSQGELAEETQYF; DNA: TGTGCCAGCAGCCAAGGGGAGCTAGCGGAAGAGACCCAGTACTTC; J: TRBJ2-5; size: NA; D: TRBD2; V: TRBV4-2
CDR3: CASSFRTGTAGETQYF; DNA: TGTGCCAGCAGCTTCCGTACCGGGACGGCGGGGGAGACCCAGTACTTC; J: TRBJ2-5; size: NA; D: NA; V: TRBV3-1/TRBV3-2
CDR3: CASTDRAQPQHF; DNA: TGTGCCAGCACCGACAGGGCCCAGCCCCAGCATTTT; J: TRBJ1-5; size: NA; D: TRBD1; V: TRBV6-1
CDR3: CASSLGQVVYGYTF; DNA: TGTGCCAGCAGTCTCGGGCAGGTTGTCTATGGCTACACCTTC; J: TRBJ1-2; size: few; D: NA; V: TRBV28
CDR3: CASKQGEASGNTIYF; DNA: TGCGCCAGCAAGCAGGGAGAGGCATCTGGAAACACCATATATTTT; J: TRBJ1-3; size: NA; D: NA; V: TRBV5-1
CDR3: CASQRDRAANYGYTF; DNA: TGTGCCAGTCAGCGGGACAGGGCCGCTAACTATGGCTACACCTTC; J: TRBJ1-2; size: NA; D: TRBD1; V: TRBV19
CDR3: CASRGQAGTGELFF; DNA: TGTGCCAGCAGGGGACAGGCGGGCACCGGGGAGCTGTTTTTT; J: TRBJ2-2; size: once; D: TRBD1; V: TRBV2
CDR3: CATSDFSRANEQFF; DNA: TGTGCCACCAGTGATTTTAGCAGGGCAAATGAGCAGTTCTTC; J: TRBJ2-1; size: few; D: NA; V: TRBV24-1
CDR3: CASSESDQPQHF; DNA: TGCGCCAGCAGTGAGAGCGACCAGCCCCAGCATTTT; J: TRBJ1-5; size: once; D: NA; V: TRBV10-2
CDR3: CASRKPGQGHGGYTF; DNA: TGTGCCAGCAGAAAACCGGGACAGGGGCACGGTGGCTACACCTTC; J: TRBJ1-2; size: NA; D: TRBD1; V: TRBV6-5
CDR3: CASTQGAGIINEQFF; DNA: TGTGCCAGCACGCAAGGGGCGGGTATAATCAATGAGCAGTTCTTC; J: TRBJ2-1; size: NA; D: NA; V: TRBV5-4
CDR3: CASSSGGHPGTEAFF; DNA: TGTGCCAGCAGCTCGGGTGGACACCCGGGCACTGAAGCTTTCTTT; J: TRBJ1-1; size: once; D: NA; V: TRBV5-6
CDR3: CASSLSGGSSYNEQFF; DNA: TGTGCCAGCAGTTTAAGTGGAGGGAGCTCCTACAATGAGCAGTTCTTC; J: TRBJ2-1; size: NA; D: NA; V: TRBV28
CDR3: CASSSPGTGFLRNEQFF; DNA: TGCGCCAGCAGCTCCCCGGGGACAGGGTTTTTACGCAATGAGCAGTTCTTC; J: TRBJ2-1; size: NA; D: TRBD1; V: TRBV5-1
CDR3: CASSPGERPYTF; DNA: TGTGCCAGCAGTCCTGGGGAGAGGCCCTACACCTTC; J: TRBJ1-2; size: NA; D: NA; V: TRBV12-3/TRBV12-4
CDR3: CASSQPSGTDTQYF; DNA: TGTGCCAGCAGCCAGCCTAGCGGGACAGATACGCAGTATTTT; J: TRBJ2-3; size: once; D: TRBD2; V: TRBV4-2
CDR3: CASSPRHRGADGYTF; DNA: TGTGCCAGTAGTCCTCGACACAGGGGAGCGGATGGCTACACCTTC; J: TRBJ1-2; size: NA; D: TRBD1; V: TRBV19
CDR3: CASSLVNQGVNSPLHF; DNA: TGCGCCAGCAGCTTGGTGAATCAGGGGGTTAATTCACCCCTCCACTTT; J: TRBJ1-6; size: NA; D: TRBD1; V: TRBV5-1
CDR3: CATSDSSPSDTEAFF; DNA: TGTGCCACCAGTGATTCGAGTCCCTCCGACACTGAAGCTTTCTTT; J: TRBJ1-1; size: NA; D: NA; V: TRBV24-1
CDR3: CASRRGNTEAFF; DNA: TGTGCCAGCAGGAGGGGGAACACTGAAGCTTTCTTT; J: TRBJ1-1; size: NA; D: NA; V: TRBV9
CDR3: CASSFGQVVGQPQHF; DNA: TGTGCCAGCAGTTTTGGTCAGGTTGTAGGTCAGCCCCAGCATTTT; J: TRBJ1-5; size: NA; D: NA; V: TRBV28
CDR3: CASSTPGAINYGYTF; DNA: TGTGCCAGTAGTACCCCGGGCGCAATTAACTATGGCTACACCTTC; J: TRBJ1-2; size: NA; D: NA; V: TRBV19
CDR3: CASSLDRATANYGYTF; DNA: TGTGCCAGCAGCTTAGACAGGGCTACGGCTAACTATGGCTACACCTTC; J: TRBJ1-2; size: NA; D: NA; V: TRBV7-2
CDR3: CASSFATGALGGYTF; DNA: TGTGCCAGTAGTTTCGCGACAGGCGCTTTGGGTGGCTACACCTTC; J: TRBJ1-2; size: NA; D: NA; V: TRBV19
CDR3: CASSYSPGSYGYTF; DNA: TGTGCCAGCAGTTACTCGCCGGGGTCCTATGGCTACACCTTC; J: TRBJ1-2; size: NA; D: NA; V: TRBV6-6
CDR3: CASSQERQGMTEAFF; DNA: TGTGCCAGCAGCCAAGAAAGGCAGGGTATGACTGAAGCTTTCTTT; J: TRBJ1-1; size: NA; D: NA; V: TRBV4-2
CDR3: CASSEQEGNQPQHF; DNA: TGTGCCAGCAGTGAACAGGAGGGGAATCAGCCCCAGCATTTT; J: TRBJ1-5; size: many; D: NA; V: TRBV6-4
CDR3: CAISETGIGNSPLHF; DNA: TGTGCCATCAGTGAGACAGGGATAGGGAATTCACCCCTCCACTTT; J: TRBJ1-6; size: NA; D: NA; V: TRBV10-3
CDR3: CASSLEHTEAFF; DNA: TGTGCCAGCAGCTTAGAACATACTGAAGCTTTCTTT; J: TRBJ1-1; size: NA; D: NA; V: TRBV7-2
CDR3: CASSFENSPLHF; DNA: TGTGCCAGCAGTTTTGAAAATTCACCCCTCCACTTT; J: TRBJ1-6; size: once; D: NA; V: TRBV27
CDR3: CASSFANRDRETNEKLFF; DNA: TGTGCCAGCAGCTTCGCCAACAGGGATAGAGAAACTAATGAAAAACTGTTTTTT; J: TRBJ1-4; size: few; D: NA; V: TRBV7-3
CDR3: CATSDPRGKLFF; DNA: TGTGCCACCAGTGATCCCCGCGGAAAACTGTTTTTT; J: TRBJ1-4; size: NA; D: NA; V: TRBV24-1
CDR3: CASSLDRGGAEAFF; DNA: TGCGCCAGCAGCTTGGACAGGGGTGGGGCTGAAGCTTTCTTT; J: TRBJ1-1; size: NA; D: TRBD1; V: TRBV5-1
CDR3: CAWSTDELFF; DNA: TGTGCCTGGAGTACGGATGAACTGTTTTTT; J: TRBJ2-2; size: NA; D: NA; V: TRBV30
CDR3: CASSLLSGIDTGELFF; DNA: TGCGCCAGCAGCTTGTTGAGCGGGATTGACACCGGGGAGCTGTTTTTT; J: TRBJ2-2; size: NA; D: TRBD2; V: TRBV5-1
CDR3: CASSQVGVAGGKTFF; DNA: TGTGCCAGCAGCCAAGTCGGGGTGGCAGGGGGCAAGACTTTCTTT; J: TRBJ1-1; size: NA; D: TRBD1; V: TRBV4-2
CDR3: CASSDLSVGISYEQYF; DNA: TGTGCCAGCAGTGATCTTTCTGTCGGGATATCCTACGAGCAGTACTTC; J: TRBJ2-7; size: NA; D: NA; V: TRBV6-4
CDR3: CASRYSSLGYTF; DNA: TGTGCCAGTAGGTACTCTTCGCTTGGCTACACCTTC; J: TRBJ1-2; size: NA; D: NA; V: TRBV19
CDR3: CASSDSSRATEAFF; DNA: TGTGCCAGCAGTGACTCGAGCAGGGCCACTGAAGCTTTCTTT; J: TRBJ1-1; size: NA; D: NA; V: TRBV6-4
CDR3: CSVEDNRVAYNEQFF; DNA: TGCAGCGTTGAAGACAACAGGGTGGCCTACAATGAGCAGTTCTTC; J: TRBJ2-1; size: NA; D: NA; V: TRBV29-1
CDR3: CASSPDSSYEQYF; DNA: TGTGCCAGCAGCCCAGACTCGTCTTACGAGCAGTACTTC; J: TRBJ2-7; size: once; D: NA; V: TRBV5-4
CDR3: CSVGTGAPAYGYTF; DNA: TGCAGCGTTGGGACAGGCGCCCCAGCCTATGGCTACACCTTC; J: TRBJ1-2; size: NA; D: TRBD1; V: TRBV29-1
CDR3: CASSPGGGTEAFF; DNA: TGTGCCAGCAGCCCCGGGGGCGGCACTGAAGCTTTCTTT; J: TRBJ1-1; size: NA; D: NA; V: TRBV7-9
CDR3: CATSEPEGTGSDTQYF; DNA: TGTGCCACCAGTGAACCTGAAGGGACAGGGTCGGATACGCAGTATTTT; J: TRBJ2-3; size: NA; D: TRBD1; V: TRBV24-1